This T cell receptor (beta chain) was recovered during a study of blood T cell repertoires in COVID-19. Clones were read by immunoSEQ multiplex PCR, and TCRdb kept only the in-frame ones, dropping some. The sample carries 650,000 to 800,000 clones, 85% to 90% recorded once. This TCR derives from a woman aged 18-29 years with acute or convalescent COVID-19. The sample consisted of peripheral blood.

Here the CDR3 reads CATSKGQGLNTEAFF. The CDR3 DNA reads TGTGCCACCAGTAAAGGACAGGGACTGAACACTGAAGCTTTCTTT. The J gene is TRBJ1-1, the V gene TRBV24-1; 8 bases line up with TRBD1. Looked up from germline, CDR1 is KGHDR and CDR2 is SFDVKD. J lost 0 bases, V lost 6 bases, and 5 bases had no gene match. The CDR3 extends over 15 amino acids.